This entry features one T cell receptor (beta chain) sequence. Its antigen is currently unknown. This record belongs to a study of blood T cells in healthy people across ages. Study-wide background: About one barcoded beta molecule per two T cells was the capture yield of template switching. Study-level points and caveats: Older age coincided with a roughly linear decline in TCR beta diversity per million T cells.

Every donor provided around 9.5 milliliters of peripheral blood. Per germline, CDR1 MNHEY and CDR2 SVGAGI. The CDR3 is 16 residues long. V gave up 4 bases and J gave up 4 bases; unmatched junction bases: 6. Sample-barcoded 5' priming and a J-beta primer mix drove a second PCR of 7 to 11 cycles. Each cDNA molecule was tagged by a template-switch adaptor that had 12 random nucleotides. TCRdb itself ran the 5' RACE reads through MiXCR, one entry per CDR3 protein. The sample contains 1,500,000 or so distinct CDR3 sequences, around 59% of which appear only once. The chain combines TRBV6-5 with TRBJ2-1; 11 bases line up with TRBD2. The sample was blood. This receptor was taken from a man aged 18 to 30 in good health. The CDR3 spells CASSSPTSGVYNEQFF. The CDR3, as DNA: TGTGCCAGCAGTTCCCCGACTAGCGGGGTTTACAATGAGCAGTTCTTC.